This is a list of T cell receptor beta chains from one sample in a study of tumor and adjacent non-tumor tissue in lung cancer. Each CDR3 protein is one row after TCRdb ran MiXCR on the multiplex PCR reads. The sample includes approximately 76,000 distinct CDR3 sequences, approximately 71% of them seen just once. Material: lung tumor tissue. These receptors originate from a woman between 65 and 79 years old with non-small cell lung cancer. Both conserved end residues are part of each CDR3. A D gene is named only where the DNA matches it firmly. For some rows the clone size is stated as once, few or many, or as a class when expanded; others skip it.

TRBD2 NA TRBJ2-1 TRBV5-1 CASSLTGTSGSSEFF TGTGCCAGCAGCTTGACCGGGACTAGCGGGAGTAGTGAGTTCTTC
TRBD2 once TRBJ2-5 TRBV6-5 CESGLPSGWETQYF TGTGAAAGCGGTTTACCTAGCGGGTGGGAGACCCAGTACTTC
NA NA TRBJ2-3 TRBV12-3/TRBV12-4 CASSNTASLGSQPQYF TGTGCCAGCAGTAATACAGCTTCCTTGGGCAGTCAGCCCCAGTATTTT
NA NA TRBJ2-3 TRBV28 CASGLGARHQPQYF TGTGCCAGTGGGCTGGGGGCTCGTCATCAGCCCCAGTATTTT
NA NA TRBJ1-4 TRBV6-1 CASRDGSSTNEKPFF TGTGCCAGCAGGGACGGATCATCGACTAATGAAAAACCGTTTTTT
TRBD2 NA TRBJ2-1 TRBV10-2 CVSRGSLAGDETQFF TGCGTCAGCAGGGGGTCACTAGCGGGAGATGAGACCCAGTTCTTC
TRBD2 NA TRBJ2-3 TRBV6-5 CDSSETSVGTDTQYF TGTGACAGTAGTGAGACTAGCGTAGGTACAGATACGCAGTATTTT
NA NA TRBJ1-5 TRBV30 CTWSVRDRNQPQHF TGTACCTGGAGTGTACGAGATCGGAATCAGCCCCAGCATTTT
TRBD2 many TRBJ2-5 TRBV7-3 CASSLIGTSGRETQYF TGTGCCAGCAGCTTAATCGGGACTAGCGGGAGAGAGACCCAGTACTTC
NA once TRBJ2-6 TRBV12-3/TRBV12-4 CANTLRLVGSGWANVPTF TGTGCCAACACCCTCCGACTAGTAGGCTCGGGATGGGCCAACGTCCCGACTTTC
NA NA TRBJ2-2 TRBV12-3/TRBV12-4 CANSSGLGNTGELFF TGTGCCAACAGTTCGGGACTGGGGAACACCGGGGAGCTGTTTTTT
NA NA TRBJ2-3 TRBV10-1 CASSGVANSRVTHADTHYF TGCGCCAGCTCAGGGGTTGCGAACTCCAGGGTCACTCACGCAGATACGCACTATTTT
NA NA TRBJ2-7 TRBV11-1 CACSFEACRYEQYF TGTGCCTGCAGCTTCGAAGCATGTCGGTACGAGCAGTACTTC
TRBD2 NA TRBJ2-2 TRBV7-3 CVSSLTPSGSNAGELFF TGTGTCAGCAGCTTAACCCCTAGCGGGAGTAACGCCGGGGAGCTGTTTTTT
NA NA TRBJ2-3 TRBV10-1 CASSDASAGRTQYF TGCGCCAGCAGTGATGCTTCGGCGGGTAGGACGCAGTATTTT
NA NA TRBJ1-5 TRBV28 CTSSPVWGASGYQSQHF TGTACCAGCAGCCCCGTGTGGGGGGCTTCAGGGTATCAGTCCCAGCATTTT
NA many TRBJ1-1 TRBV6-6 CASIPGQRNTEAFF TGTGCCAGCATCCCTGGACAGAGGAACACTGAAGCTTTCTTT
NA many TRBJ1-3 TRBV4-1 CASSQDGQGGSGNTIYF TGCGCCAGCAGCCAAGATGGGCAGGGAGGCTCTGGAAACACCATATATTTT
TRBD2 NA TRBJ2-3 TRBV29-1 CSGGEEADTHYF TGCAGTGGGGGGGAGGAGGCAGATACGCATTATTTT
NA NA TRBJ2-2 TRBV12-3/TRBV12-4 CASSWSRASNTGELSF TGTGCCAGCAGTTGGTCGCGGGCCTCGAACACCGGGGAGCTGTCTTTT
NA few TRBJ1-3 TRBV20-1 CSASDPEFSGNTIYF TGCAGTGCTAGCGATCCAGAATTTTCTGGAAACACCATATATTTT
NA NA TRBJ2-1 TRBV20-1 CSARDGSGVYNELFF TGCAGTGCTAGAGATGGGTCTGGAGTTTACAATGAGCTGTTCTTC
TRBD1 many TRBJ2-5 TRBV5-1 CASSFGQGETQYF TGCGCCAGCAGCTTTGGACAGGGGGAAACCCAGTACTTC
TRBD2 NA TRBJ2-3 TRBV6-2/TRBV6-3 CASGSRLAGDRDTQYF TGTGCCAGCGGTTCGAGACTAGCGGGAGACCGCGATACGCAGTATTTT
TRBD2 medium-sized TRBJ2-7 TRBV29-1 CSVDSGSGGNEQYF TGCAGCGTTGATTCGGGAAGCGGGGGGAACGAGCAGTACTTC
NA many TRBJ2-5 TRBV5-6 CASSYSYRLKQETQYF TGTGCCAGCAGCTATTCCTATCGGTTAAAGCAAGAGACCCAGTACTTC
TRBD2 NA TRBJ2-7 TRBV28 CASSWGGSYEHYF TGTGCCAGCAGTTGGGGAGGGTCCTACGAGCACTACTTC
TRBD2 NA TRBJ2-3 TRBV6-9 CASIKLASGGSPFTETQYF TGTGCCAGCATAAAGCTCGCTAGCGGAGGGTCACCGTTCACAGAAACGCAGTATTTT
TRBD2 NA TRBJ2-1 TRBV12-3/TRBV12-4 CASSPGLGAYNEQFF TGTGCCAGCAGTCCAGGACTAGGCGCATACAATGAGCAGTTCTTC
NA many TRBJ1-2 TRBV6-1 CASSQTRAFYGYTF TGTGCCAGCAGTCAAACCCGGGCCTTCTATGGCTACACCTTC
NA NA TRBJ1-5 TRBV10-2 CASRLGDDRRNQPQHF TGTGCCAGCCGCCTCGGGGACGACAGGCGCAATCAGCCCCAGCATTTT
NA NA TRBJ1-3 TRBV29-1 CSVEELGKRNTVHF TGCAGCGTTGAAGAACTGGGCAAACGAAACACCGTACATTTT
NA NA TRBJ2-5 TRBV29-1 CSLKQGSQYF TGCAGCTTAAAACAGGGTTCCCAGTACTTT
NA many TRBJ1-4 TRBV7-9 CASSLQVAPLNEKLFF TGTGCCAGCAGCTTACAGGTGGCCCCGCTGAATGAAAAACTGTTTTTT
NA many TRBJ2-1 TRBV30 CAWSVGEHEQFF TGTGCCTGGAGTGTTGGAGAGCATGAGCAGTTCTTC